This TCR beta chain was sequenced for a study of blood T cell repertoires in COVID-19. The wider study: PBMCs, B-cell-depleted T cells, or T cells were the source of the cDNA or gDNA that made up the material.

V lost 10 bases and J lost 0, with 14 bases in between. Germline assignment: CDR1 SNHLY and CDR2 FYNNEI. The CDR3 runs 14 residues. Clones were read by immunoSEQ multiplex PCR, and TCRdb kept only the in-frame ones, dropping some. The sample carries some 170,000 clones, about 87% recorded once. The sequenced sample consisted of peripheral blood. The clonotype comes from a woman between 45 and 65 years old with acute or convalescent COVID-19. V usage is TRBV2 and J usage is TRBJ2-3, with a possible D match to TRBD1 (6 bases). CDR3 in DNA: TGTGCCACCAACAGGGTGTCGAGCACAGATACGCAGTATTTT. As protein: CATNRVSSTDTQYF. Using reference TRBV2 and TRBJ2-3 for the parts outside the CDR3, the full variable domain is EPEVTQTPSHQVTQMGQEVILRCVPISNHLYFYWYRQILGQKVEFLVSFYNNEISEKSEIFDDQFSVERPDGSNFTLKIRSTKLEDSAMYFCATNRVSSTDTQYFGPGTRLTVL.